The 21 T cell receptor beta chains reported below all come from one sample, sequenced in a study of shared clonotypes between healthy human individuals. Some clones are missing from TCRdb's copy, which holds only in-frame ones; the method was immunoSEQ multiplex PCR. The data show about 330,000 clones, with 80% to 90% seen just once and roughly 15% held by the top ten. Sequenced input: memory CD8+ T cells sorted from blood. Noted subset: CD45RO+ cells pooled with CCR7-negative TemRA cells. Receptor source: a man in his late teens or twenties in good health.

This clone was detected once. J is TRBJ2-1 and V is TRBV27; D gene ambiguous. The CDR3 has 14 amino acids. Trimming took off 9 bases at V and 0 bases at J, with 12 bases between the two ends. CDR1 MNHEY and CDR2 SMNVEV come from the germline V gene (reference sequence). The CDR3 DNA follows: TGTGCCAGTGGTGCGAGAGGCTCCTACAATGAGCAGTTCTTC. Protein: CASGARGSYNEQFF.

The CDR3 here is CAISETSNQPQHF. CDR3 sequence (DNA): TGTGCCATCAGTGAGACAAGCAATCAGCCCCAGCATTTT. The genes are TRBV10-3 and TRBJ1-5; D is unresolved. Germline CDR1 is ENHRY and CDR2 is SYGVKD. V dropped 2 bases and J dropped 1 base, with 3 bases sitting between them. The CDR3 runs 13 residues.

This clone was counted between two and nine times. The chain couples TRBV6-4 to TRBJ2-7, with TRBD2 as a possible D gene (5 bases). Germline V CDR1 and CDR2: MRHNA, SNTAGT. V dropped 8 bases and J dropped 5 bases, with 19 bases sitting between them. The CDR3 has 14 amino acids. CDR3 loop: CASWARGAVDEQYF. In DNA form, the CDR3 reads TGTGCCAGCTGGGCCCGGGGAGCCGTCGACGAGCAGTACTTC.

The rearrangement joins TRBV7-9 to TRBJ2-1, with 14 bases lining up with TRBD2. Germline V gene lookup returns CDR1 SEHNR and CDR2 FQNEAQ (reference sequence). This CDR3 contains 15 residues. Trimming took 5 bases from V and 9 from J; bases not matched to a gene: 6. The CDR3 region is CASSPRTSGRLEQFF. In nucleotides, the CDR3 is TGTGCCAGCAGCCCGAGGACTAGCGGGAGGCTTGAGCAGTTCTTC.

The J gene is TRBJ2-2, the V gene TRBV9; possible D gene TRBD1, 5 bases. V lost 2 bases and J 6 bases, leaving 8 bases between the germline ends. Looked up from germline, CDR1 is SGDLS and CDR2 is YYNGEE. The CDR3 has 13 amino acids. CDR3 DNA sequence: TGTGCCAGCAGCGTTTGGGGCGCCGGGGAGCTGTTTTTT. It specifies CASSVWGAGELFF.

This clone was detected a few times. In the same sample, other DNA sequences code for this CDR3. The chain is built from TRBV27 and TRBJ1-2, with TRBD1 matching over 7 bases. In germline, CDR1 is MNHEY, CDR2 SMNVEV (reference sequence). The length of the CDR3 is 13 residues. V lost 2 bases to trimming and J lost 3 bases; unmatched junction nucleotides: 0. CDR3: CASSLQGDYGYTF. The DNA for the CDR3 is TGTGCCAGCAGTTTACAGGGGGACTATGGCTACACCTTC.

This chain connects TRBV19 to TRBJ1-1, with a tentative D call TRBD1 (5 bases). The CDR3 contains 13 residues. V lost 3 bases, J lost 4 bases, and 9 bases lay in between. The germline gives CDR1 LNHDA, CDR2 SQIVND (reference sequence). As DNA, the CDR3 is TGTGCCAGTAGTATTGGGGGGACCACTGAAGCTTTCTTT. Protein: CASSIGGTTEAFF.

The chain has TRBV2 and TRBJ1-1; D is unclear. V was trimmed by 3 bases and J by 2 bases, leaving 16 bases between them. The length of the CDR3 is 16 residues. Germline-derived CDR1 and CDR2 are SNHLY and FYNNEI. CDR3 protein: CASSDSTASANTEAFF. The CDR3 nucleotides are TGTGCCAGCAGTGATAGTACGGCCAGCGCAAACACTGAAGCTTTCTTT.

The CDR3 coding sequence is TGTGCCAGCAGCTTTAGTGGGTGGACAGGGATCGTTTACGAGCAGTACTTC. This codes for CASSFSGWTGIVYEQYF. V is TRBV7-9 and J is TRBJ2-7, with 8 bases aligning to TRBD1. The CDR3 runs to 17 residues. J lost 4 bases, V lost 3 bases, and 14 bases had no gene match. CDR1 and CDR2 (germline): SEHNR, FQNEAQ (reference sequence).

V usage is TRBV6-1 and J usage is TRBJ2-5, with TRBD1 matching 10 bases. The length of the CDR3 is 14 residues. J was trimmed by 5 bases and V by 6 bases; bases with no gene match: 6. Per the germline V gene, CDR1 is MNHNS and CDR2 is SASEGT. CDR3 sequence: CASSPWGQGETQYF. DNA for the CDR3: TGTGCCAGCAGCCCCTGGGGACAGGGGGAGACCCAGTACTTC.

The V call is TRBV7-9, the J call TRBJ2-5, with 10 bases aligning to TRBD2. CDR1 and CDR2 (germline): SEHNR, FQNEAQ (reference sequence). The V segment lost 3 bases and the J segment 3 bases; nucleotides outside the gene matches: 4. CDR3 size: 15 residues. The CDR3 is CASSFWLAGEETQYF. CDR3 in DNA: TGTGCCAGCAGCTTTTGGCTAGCGGGGGAAGAGACCCAGTACTTC. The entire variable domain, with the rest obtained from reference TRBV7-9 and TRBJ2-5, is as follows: DTGVSQNPRHKITKRGQNVTFRCDPISEHNRLYWYRQTLGQGPEFLTYFQNEAQLEKSRLLSDRFSAERPKGSFSTLEIQRTEQGDSAMYLCASSFWLAGEETQYFGPGTRLLVL.

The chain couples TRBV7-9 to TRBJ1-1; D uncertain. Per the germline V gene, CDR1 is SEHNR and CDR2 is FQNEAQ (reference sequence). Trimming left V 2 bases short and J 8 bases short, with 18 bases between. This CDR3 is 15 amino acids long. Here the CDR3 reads CASSLKGENLLEAFF. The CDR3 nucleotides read TGTGCCAGCAGCTTAAAGGGAGAAAACTTACTAGAAGCTTTCTTT.

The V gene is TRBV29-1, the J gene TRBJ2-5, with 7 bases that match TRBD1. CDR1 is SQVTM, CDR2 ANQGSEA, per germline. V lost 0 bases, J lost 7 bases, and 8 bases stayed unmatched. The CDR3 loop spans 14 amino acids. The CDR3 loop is CSVEDEGGGWTQYF. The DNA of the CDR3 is TGCAGCGTTGAAGATGAAGGGGGCGGGTGGACCCAGTACTTC. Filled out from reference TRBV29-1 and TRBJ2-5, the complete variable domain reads SAVISQKPSRDICQRGTSLTIQCQVDSQVTMMFWYRQQPGQSLTLIATANQGSEATYESGFVIDKFPISRPNLTFSTLTVSNMSPEDSSIYLCSVEDEGGGWTQYFGPGTRLLVL.

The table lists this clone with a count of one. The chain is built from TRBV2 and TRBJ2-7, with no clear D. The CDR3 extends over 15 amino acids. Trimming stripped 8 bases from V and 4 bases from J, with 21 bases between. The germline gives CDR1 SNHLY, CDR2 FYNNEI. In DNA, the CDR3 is TGTGCCAGCGCCCCACCGGAAGGTCAAGTTTACGAGCAGTACTTC. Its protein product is CASAPPEGQVYEQYF.

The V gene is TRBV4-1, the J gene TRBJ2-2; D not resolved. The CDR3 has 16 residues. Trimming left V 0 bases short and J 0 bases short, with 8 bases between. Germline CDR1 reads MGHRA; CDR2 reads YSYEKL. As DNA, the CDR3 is TGCGCCAGCAGCCAAGATCAGACCTCGAACACCGGGGAGCTGTTTTTT. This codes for CASSQDQTSNTGELFF.

The CDR3 DNA reads as TGTGCCAGCAGCCCGGGTGGGGAGAACACTGAAGCTTTCTTT. This codes for CASSPGGENTEAFF. The chain has TRBV11-2 and TRBJ1-1, with D unresolved. The germline V and J ends were trimmed by 5 bases and 1 base, with 11 bases remaining between them. This CDR3 is built from 14 residues. CDR1 and CDR2 from the germline V gene are SGHAT and FQNNGV.

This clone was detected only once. CDR3 sequence (DNA): TGTGCCAGCACCATGGACAGGGACTATGGCTACACCTTC. Translated, it gives CASTMDRDYGYTF. This sequence joins TRBV13 and TRBJ1-2; the match to TRBD1 covers 8 bases. V trimming: 7 bases; J trimming: 3 bases; junction bases outside the gene matches: 4. From germline, CDR1 is PRHDT and CDR2 FYEKMQ (reference sequence). CDR3 size: 13 residues.

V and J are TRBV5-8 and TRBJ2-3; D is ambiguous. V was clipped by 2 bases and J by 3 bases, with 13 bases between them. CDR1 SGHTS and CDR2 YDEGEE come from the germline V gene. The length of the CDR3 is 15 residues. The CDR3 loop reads CASSLDTAVTDTQYF. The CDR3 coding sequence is TGTGCCAGCAGCTTAGATACGGCGGTTACAGATACGCAGTATTTT.

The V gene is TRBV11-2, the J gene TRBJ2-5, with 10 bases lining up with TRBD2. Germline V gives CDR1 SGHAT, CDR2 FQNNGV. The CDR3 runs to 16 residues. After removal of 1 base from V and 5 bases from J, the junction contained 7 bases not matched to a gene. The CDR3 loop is CASSLAAAGGLETQYF. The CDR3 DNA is TGTGCCAGCAGCTTAGCGGCAGCGGGAGGGCTTGAGACCCAGTACTTC.

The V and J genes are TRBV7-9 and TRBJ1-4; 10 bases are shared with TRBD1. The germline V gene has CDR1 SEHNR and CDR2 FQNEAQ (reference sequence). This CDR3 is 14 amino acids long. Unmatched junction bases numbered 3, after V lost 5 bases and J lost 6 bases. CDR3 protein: CASSPGQGDEKLFF. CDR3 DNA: TGTGCCAGCAGCCCAGGACAGGGGGATGAAAAACTGTTTTTT.

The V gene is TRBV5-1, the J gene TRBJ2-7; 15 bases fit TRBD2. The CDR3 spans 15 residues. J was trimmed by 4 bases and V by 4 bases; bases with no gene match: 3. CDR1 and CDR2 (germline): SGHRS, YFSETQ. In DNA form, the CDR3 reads TGCGCCAGCAGCGGGACTAGCGGGGGGCTTTACGAGCAGTACTTC. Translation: CASSGTSGGLYEQYF.